This T cell receptor beta chain derives from a study of T cell repertoires in cytomegalovirus infection. Findings and caveats of the study: Clonotypes of TCR beta that were HLA-C-restricted and CMV-specific dominated the ex vivo response.

CDR3 length equals 17 residues. The germline CDR1 and CDR2 sequences are SGHTA and FQGNSA. V gave up 1 base and J gave up 7 bases; unmatched junction bases: 6. Each CDR3 protein is one row after TCRdb ran MiXCR on the reads. In the table there are about 440,000 distinct CDR3 sequences, approximately 33% of which are singletons. This clonotype showed up many times. What it binds is not known. This receptor was identified in a human donor in good health (CMV status not recorded). Some clones in this sample may be carry-over from other donors' samples. The rearrangement links TRBV7-2 to TRBJ2-1; 14 nucleotides align to TRBD2. The source material was PBMCs. CDR3 sequence (DNA): TGTGCCAGCAGCTTAGGAGGGGGACTAGCGGGGGTGAATGAGCAGTTCTTC. Protein product: CASSLGGGLAGVNEQFF.